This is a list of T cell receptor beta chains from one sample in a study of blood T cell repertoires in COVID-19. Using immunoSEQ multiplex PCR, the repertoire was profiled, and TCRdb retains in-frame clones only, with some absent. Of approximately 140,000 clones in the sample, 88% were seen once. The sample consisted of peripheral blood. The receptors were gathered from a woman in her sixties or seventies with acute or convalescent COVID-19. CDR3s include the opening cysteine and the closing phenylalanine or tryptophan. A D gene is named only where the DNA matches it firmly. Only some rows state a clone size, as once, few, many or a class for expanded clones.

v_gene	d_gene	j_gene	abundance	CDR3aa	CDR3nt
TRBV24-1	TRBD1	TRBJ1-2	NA	CATSDTTGLDYGYTF	TGTGCCACCAGTGATACGACAGGGCTCGACTATGGCTACACCTTC
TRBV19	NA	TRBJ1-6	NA	CASSIVGSSYNSPLHF	TGTGCCAGTAGTATAGTGGGGAGCTCCTATAATTCACCCCTCCACTTT
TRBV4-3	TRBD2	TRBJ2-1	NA	CASSQTSGVINEQFF	TGCGCCAGCAGCCAAACTAGCGGGGTGATCAATGAGCAGTTCTTC
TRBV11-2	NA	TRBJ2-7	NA	CASERGGVYEQYF	TGTGCCAGCGAGAGAGGGGGGGTCTACGAGCAGTACTTC
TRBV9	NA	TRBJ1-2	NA	CASSVDRRNYGYTF	TGTGCCAGCAGCGTAGATCGTAGAAACTATGGCTACACCTTC
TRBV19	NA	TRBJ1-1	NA	CASSLWNTEAFF	TGTGCCAGTAGTCTCTGGAACACTGAAGCTTTCTTT
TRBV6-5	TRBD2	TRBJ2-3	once	CASSRLAGSTDTQYF	TGTGCCAGCAGTCGACTAGCGGGGTCCACAGATACGCAGTATTTT
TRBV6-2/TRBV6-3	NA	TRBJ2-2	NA	CASSYSPTGTGELFF	TGTGCCAGCAGTTACTCACCCACAGGCACCGGGGAGCTGTTTTTT
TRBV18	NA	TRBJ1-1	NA	CASSLQEASFLNTEAFF	TGTGCCAGCTCACTACAGGAAGCCTCCTTTTTAAACACTGAAGCTTTCTTT
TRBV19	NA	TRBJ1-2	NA	CASSSHLRQLYGYTF	TGTGCCAGTAGTTCCCACCTGCGACAGCTCTATGGCTACACCTTC
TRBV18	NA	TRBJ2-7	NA	CASSPQGRGSYEQYF	TGTGCCAGCTCTCCTCAGGGGAGGGGGTCCTACGAGCAGTACTTC
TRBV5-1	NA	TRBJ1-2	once	CASSLGTQPRNYGYTF	TGCGCCAGCAGCTTAGGGACTCAACCTAGGAACTATGGCTACACCTTC
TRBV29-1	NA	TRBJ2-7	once	CSVAPRGSYEQYF	TGCAGCGTTGCCCCCCGGGGGTCCTACGAGCAGTACTTC
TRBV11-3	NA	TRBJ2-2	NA	CASSTGTGELFF	TGTGCCAGCAGTACAGGAACCGGGGAGCTGTTTTTT
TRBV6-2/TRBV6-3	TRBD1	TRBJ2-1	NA	CASSYQGAPFF	TGTGCCAGCAGTTACCAGGGGGCTCCGTTCTTC
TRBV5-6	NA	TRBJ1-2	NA	CASSLVGAESYGYTF	TGTGCCAGCAGCTTGGTGGGGGCGGAATCCTATGGCTACACCTTC
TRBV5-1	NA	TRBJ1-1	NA	CASRQEPNTEAFF	TGCGCCAGCAGACAGGAACCGAACACTGAAGCTTTCTTT
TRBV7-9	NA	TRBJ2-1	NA	CASSLGAYNEQFF	TGTGCCAGCAGCTTAGGCGCTTACAATGAGCAGTTCTTC
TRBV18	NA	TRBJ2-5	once	CASSLTTSVKETQYF	TGTGCCAGCTCACTCACGACTAGTGTAAAAGAGACCCAGTACTTC
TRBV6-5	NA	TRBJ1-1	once	CASSRTLNTEAFF	TGTGCCAGCAGCCGCACACTGAACACTGAAGCTTTCTTT
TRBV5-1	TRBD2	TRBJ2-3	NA	CASSLLAGPNTDTQYF	TGCGCCAGCAGCCTCTTAGCGGGGCCAAACACAGATACGCAGTATTTT
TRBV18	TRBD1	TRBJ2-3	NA	CASSSTGLGTDTQYF	TGTGCCAGCTCATCGACAGGGTTGGGCACAGATACGCAGTATTTT
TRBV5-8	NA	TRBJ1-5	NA	CASTSRPGNQPQHF	TGTGCCAGCACCTCACGCCCGGGGAATCAGCCCCAGCATTTT
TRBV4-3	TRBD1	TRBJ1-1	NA	CASSQGPGGLGNTEAFF	TGCGCCAGCAGCCAAGGCCCAGGGGGGTTGGGGAACACTGAAGCTTTCTTT
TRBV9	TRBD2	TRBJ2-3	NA	CASSARTSGGPADTQYF	TGTGCCAGCAGCGCAAGGACTAGCGGGGGGCCGGCAGATACGCAGTATTTT
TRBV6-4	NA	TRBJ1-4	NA	CASSADSGALELFF	TGTGCCAGCAGTGCGGACAGTGGAGCATTGGAACTGTTTTTT
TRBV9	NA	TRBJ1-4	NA	CASSVDWGSAGNEKLFF	TGTGCCAGCAGCGTAGACTGGGGGTCCGCGGGAAATGAAAAACTGTTTTTT
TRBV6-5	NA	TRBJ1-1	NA	CASSYVGTRGTEAFF	TGTGCCAGCAGTTACGTCGGTACCCGGGGTACTGAAGCTTTCTTT
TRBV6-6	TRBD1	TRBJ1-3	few	CASSTLWDSSGNTIYF	TGTGCCAGCAGTACGCTATGGGACAGCTCTGGAAACACCATATATTTT
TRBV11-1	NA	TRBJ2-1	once	CASSLAPGVSNEQFF	TGTGCCAGCAGCTTAGCGCCGGGGGTGAGCAATGAGCAGTTCTTC
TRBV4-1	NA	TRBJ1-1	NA	CASKVRGLKGDTEAFF	TGCGCCAGCAAGGTTCGTGGACTCAAAGGCGACACTGAAGCTTTCTTT
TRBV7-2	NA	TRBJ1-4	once	CASSLDSHEGEKLFF	TGTGCCAGCAGCTTAGACAGTCATGAGGGAGAAAAACTGTTTTTT
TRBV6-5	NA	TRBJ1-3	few	CASSPHISRGNTIYF	TGTGCCAGCAGTCCCCATATAAGCCGTGGAAACACCATATATTTT
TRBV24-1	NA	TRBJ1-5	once	CATSGWATDQPQHF	TGTGCCACCAGTGGCTGGGCGACAGATCAGCCCCAGCATTTT
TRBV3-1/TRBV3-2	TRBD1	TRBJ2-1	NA	CASSQGGTESYNEQFF	TGTGCCAGCAGCCAAGGAGGGACAGAATCCTACAATGAGCAGTTCTTC
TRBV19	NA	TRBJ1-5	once	CATDGQYNNQPQHF	TGTGCCACGGATGGACAGTACAACAATCAGCCCCAGCATTTT
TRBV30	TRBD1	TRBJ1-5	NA	CAWSVGQAYFNQPQHF	TGTGCCTGGAGTGTGGGACAGGCCTACTTCAATCAGCCCCAGCATTTT
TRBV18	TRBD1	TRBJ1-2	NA	CASSARGGSNYGYTF	TGTGCCAGCTCAGCTAGAGGGGGCTCTAACTATGGCTACACCTTC
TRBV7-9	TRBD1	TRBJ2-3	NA	CASSSRDRENPQYF	TGTGCCAGCAGCTCAAGGGACAGGGAAAATCCGCAGTATTTT
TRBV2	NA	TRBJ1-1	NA	CASSKEAGNTEAFF	TGTGCCAGCAGCAAGGAGGCGGGGAACACTGAAGCTTTCTTT
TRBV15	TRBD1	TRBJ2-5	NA	CATSRISGTGPETQYF	TGTGCCACCAGCAGGATCTCGGGGACAGGGCCAGAGACCCAGTACTTC
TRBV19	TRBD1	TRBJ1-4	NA	CASSIPDRGGEKLFF	TGTGCCAGTAGTATACCGGACAGGGGAGGCGAAAAACTGTTTTTT
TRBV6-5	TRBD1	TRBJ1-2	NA	CASSWGTVDGYTF	TGTGCCAGCAGTTGGGGGACAGTCGATGGCTACACCTTC
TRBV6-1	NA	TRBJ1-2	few	CASSESGRAYGYTF	TGTGCCAGCAGTGAATCGGGTCGTGCCTATGGCTACACCTTC
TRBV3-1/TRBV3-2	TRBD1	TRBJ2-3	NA	CASSLGTGGNGGDTQYF	TGTGCCAGCAGCCTCGGGACAGGGGGGAATGGCGGAGATACGCAGTATTTT
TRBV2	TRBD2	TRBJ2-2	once	CASTRTSGLSDGELFF	TGTGCCAGCACCCGGACTAGCGGCCTCTCCGACGGGGAGCTGTTTTTT